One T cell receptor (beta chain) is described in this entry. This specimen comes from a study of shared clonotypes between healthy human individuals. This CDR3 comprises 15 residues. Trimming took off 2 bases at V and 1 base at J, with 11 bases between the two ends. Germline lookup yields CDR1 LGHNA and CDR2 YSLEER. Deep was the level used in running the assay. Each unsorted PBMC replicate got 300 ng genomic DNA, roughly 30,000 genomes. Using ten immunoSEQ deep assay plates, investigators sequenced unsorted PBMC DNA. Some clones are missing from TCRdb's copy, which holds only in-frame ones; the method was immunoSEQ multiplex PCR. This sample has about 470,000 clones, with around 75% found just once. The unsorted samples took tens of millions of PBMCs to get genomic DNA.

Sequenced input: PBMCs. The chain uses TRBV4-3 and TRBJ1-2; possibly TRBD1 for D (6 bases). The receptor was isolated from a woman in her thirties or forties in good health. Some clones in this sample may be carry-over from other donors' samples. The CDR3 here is CASSQTAGVNYGYTF. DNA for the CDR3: TGCGCCAGCAGCCAAACGGCAGGGGTTAACTATGGCTACACCTTC.